This T cell receptor (beta chain) came from a study of blood T cells in healthy people across ages. Study-level information: With template switching, about one barcoded beta molecule was captured per two T cells.

Researchers isolated at least 6 million PBMCs per sample. With a J-beta primer mix and a sample-barcoded 5' primer, a second PCR ran 7 to 11 cycles. Each cDNA molecule was tagged by a template-switch adaptor that had 12 random nucleotides. MiXCR was run by TCRdb on the 5' RACE reads, yielding one entry per CDR3 protein. The sample shows almost 1 million distinct CDR3 sequences, 51% of them seen only once. The germline V gene encodes CDR1 DFQATT and CDR2 SNEGSKA (reference sequence). The CDR3 covers 14 residues. V lost 3 bases, J lost 2 bases, and 10 bases lay in between. What was sequenced was blood. This sequence joins TRBV20-1 and TRBJ1-4; D remains unclear. This receptor was taken from a woman aged 60-75 years in good health. Here the CDR3 DNA reads TGCAGTGCTAGCGTCGTACACACTAATGAAAAACTGTTTTTT. Translated: CSASVVHTNEKLFF.